A single sample gave rise to the 20 T cell receptor beta chains below, sequenced in a study of beta chain features in type 1 diabetes. Isolated RNA was reverse transcribed in full, so expressed TCRB transcripts were sequenced. Profiled with immunoSEQ multiplex PCR; TCRdb holds only in-frame clones, not every one. This sample carries a few hundred thousand clones, over 25% of them seen once, and the ten largest clones take 0.065%. Sequenced sample: naive CD4+ T cells from blood. Receptors were obtained from a man aged 18 to 29 in good health.

This clone turned up a few times. The rearrangement joins TRBV25-1 to TRBJ2-5; 7 bases align to TRBD1. This CDR3 contains 14 residues. V dropped 5 bases and J dropped 5; count of bases not matched to a gene: 8. From germline, CDR1 is MGHDK and CDR2 SYGVNS. The CDR3 reads CASSKKGAGETQYF. Written as DNA, the CDR3 is TGTGCCAGCAGTAAAAAGGGGGCTGGCGAGACCCAGTACTTC.

The J gene is TRBJ2-3, the V gene TRBV14; 9 nucleotides line up with TRBD1. CDR3 length equals 13 residues. V shed 4 bases, J shed 9 bases, and the junction held 5 bases outside the gene matches. Germline loops: CDR1 SGHDN, CDR2 FVKESK. CDR3: CASSLGQGGTQYF. The CDR3 DNA reads TGTGCCAGCAGCCTGGGACAGGGAGGAACGCAGTATTTT.

This chain joins TRBV30 and TRBJ2-3, with unresolved D. V lost 0 bases and J 2 bases, leaving 9 bases between the germline ends. Per the germline V gene, CDR1 is GTSNPN and CDR2 is SVGIG (reference sequence). The CDR3 sequence is 14 residues long. The CDR3 coding sequence is TGTGCCTGGAGTGTAATGGCATACACAGATACGCAGTATTTT. This translates into CAWSVMAYTDTQYF.

This clone was counted between two and nine times. Other DNA sequences from this sample encode an identical CDR3 as well. This chain joins TRBV20-1 and TRBJ2-1; D is undetermined. V was trimmed by 5 bases and J by 4 bases, leaving 6 bases between them. This CDR3 is 11 amino acids long. CDR1 and CDR2 (germline): DFQATT, SNEGSKA (reference sequence). The CDR3 spells CSAAIYNEQFF. As DNA, the CDR3 is TGCAGTGCTGCCATTTACAATGAGCAGTTCTTC.

Only a few counts were recorded for this clone. The chain couples TRBV7-2 to TRBJ2-1; either TRBD1 or TRBD2 may supply D (6 bases each). This CDR3 is 11 amino acids long. The V end was cut by 11 bases, the J end by 6 bases, with 11 bases between. Germline V CDR1 and CDR2: SGHTA, FQGNSA. The CDR3 is CAWGARNEQFF. CDR3 nucleotide sequence: TGTGCCTGGGGGGCTCGCAATGAGCAGTTCTTC.

This clone was seen only a few times. The V gene is TRBV29-1, the J gene TRBJ2-4; D is uncertain. V was trimmed by 7 bases and J by 0 bases, leaving 10 bases between them. Germline V gives CDR1 SQVTM, CDR2 ANQGSEA. The CDR3 totals 13 residues. The CDR3 bases are TGCAGCGGCGCAAATCTAGCCAAAAACATTCAGTACTTC. Its protein product is CSGANLAKNIQYF.

The genes are TRBV30 and TRBJ1-4; 7 bases fit TRBD1. Looked up from germline, CDR1 is GTSNPN and CDR2 is SVGIG (reference sequence). The CDR3 covers 15 residues. V shed 0 bases and J 3 bases; nucleotides not matched to a gene: 4. The CDR3 loop reads CAWSVRTGANEKLFF. In DNA form, the CDR3 reads TGTGCCTGGAGTGTACGAACAGGGGCTAATGAAAAACTGTTTTTT. The full variable domain, rest sourced from reference TRBV30 and TRBJ1-4, is SQTIHQWPATLVQPVGSPLSLECTVEGTSNPNLYWYRQAAGRGLQLLFYSVGIGQISSEVPQNLSASRPQDRQFILSSKKLLLSDSGFYLCAWSVRTGANEKLFFGSGTQLSVL.

In its sample, this clone was seen a few times. This chain joins TRBV7-8 and TRBJ2-1; TRBD2 aligns across 11 bases. This CDR3 has 14 amino acids. V shed 10 bases, J shed 1 base, and the junction held 3 bases outside the gene matches. Germline V lookup: CDR1 SGHVS, CDR2 FQNEAQ. In DNA, the CDR3 is TGTGCCACCGGGACTAGCGGTTCCTACAATGAGCAGTTCTTC. Translating it yields CATGTSGSYNEQFF.

The CDR3 loop is CASSSLRDRVMSGANVLTF. The CDR3 region has the DNA TGTGCCAGCAGCTCCCTCCGGGACAGGGTAATGTCTGGGGCCAACGTCCTGACTTTC. The chain recombines TRBV5-6 with TRBJ2-6, with 9 positions matching TRBD1. The CDR3 runs 19 residues. V shed 3 bases, J shed 1 base, and the junction held 11 bases outside the gene matches. Germline CDR1 is SGHDT and CDR2 is YYEEEE.

This clone has just a few counts. The sample contains more than one DNA sequence encoding this CDR3. The CDR3 sequence: CASSLAGSTDTQYF. CDR3 nucleotides: TGTGCCAGCAGCTTAGCAGGTAGCACAGATACGCAGTATTTT. The chain links TRBV7-2 to TRBJ2-3; D ambiguous. The CDR3 runs to 14 residues. Trimming cost V 0 bases and J 0 bases, with 4 bases left between them. Germline V gene lookup returns CDR1 SGHTA and CDR2 FQGNSA.

This clone was seen a handful of times. The V gene is TRBV27, the J gene TRBJ1-1; D gene ambiguous. Germline V gene lookup returns CDR1 MNHEY and CDR2 SMNVEV (reference sequence). This CDR3 is 14 amino acids long. Trimming shortened V by 6 bases and J by 0 bases, and 11 bases separated the two germline ends. CDR3 sequence: CASSLRNMNTEAFF. CDR3 nucleotides: TGTGCCAGCAGCCTGAGAAACATGAACACTGAAGCTTTCTTT.

This clone showed up just a few times. This sequence joins TRBV5-1 and TRBJ2-1; D might be TRBD1 (6 bases). Germline lookup yields CDR1 SGHRS and CDR2 YFSETQ. This CDR3 is 17 amino acids long. Trimming stripped 0 bases from V and 0 bases from J, with 13 bases between. The CDR3 DNA sequence: TGCGCCAGCAGCTTGGCCCCAGGGGCAGTCTCCTACAATGAGCAGTTCTTC. This encodes CASSLAPGAVSYNEQFF.

J is TRBJ1-5 and V is TRBV30; 7 nucleotides line up with TRBD1. Trimming cost V 4 bases and J 9 bases; bases outside gene matches: 12. The CDR3 sequence is 14 residues long. Germline lookup yields CDR1 GTSNPN and CDR2 SVGIG (reference sequence). CDR3 region: CAWTLDRENAPQHF. The CDR3 nucleotides are TGTGCCTGGACCCTAGACAGGGAAAACGCGCCCCAGCATTTT.

Written as DNA, the CDR3 is TGCAGTGCTAGACTAGCGGCTGAGCAGTTCTTC. Translating it yields CSARLAAEQFF. This rearrangement joins TRBV20-1 to TRBJ2-1; 7 bases are a match to TRBD2. Looked up from germline, CDR1 is DFQATT and CDR2 is SNEGSKA (reference sequence). This CDR3 is 11 amino acids long. V was pared by 2 bases and J by 9 bases, with 1 base of the junction left unmatched.

The chain employs TRBV7-2 and TRBJ2-1; 7 positions agree with TRBD1. Germline CDR1 and CDR2: SGHTA and FQGNSA. V lost 2 bases to trimming and J lost 4 bases; unmatched junction nucleotides: 2. The CDR3 has 14 amino acids. As DNA, the CDR3 is TGTGCCAGCAGCTTACAGGGGGAGTACAATGAGCAGTTCTTC. Translating it yields CASSLQGEYNEQFF.

The V and J genes are TRBV15 and TRBJ2-7; the match to TRBD1 covers 9 bases. The V gene end was trimmed by 2 bases and the J gene end by 5 bases; junction bases not matched to a gene: 10. In germline, CDR1 is LNHNV, CDR2 YYDKDF (reference sequence). This CDR3 is built from 16 residues. CDR3 coding DNA: TGTGCCACCAGCAGATTCTCCGGGACAGGGAAGAACGAGCAGTACTTC. This encodes CATSRFSGTGKNEQYF.

V gene TRBV20-1 combines with J gene TRBJ2-3; 7 nucleotides align to TRBD2. The V gene's germline CDR1 is DFQATT and CDR2 SNEGSKA (reference sequence). After removal of 6 bases from V and 5 bases from J, the junction contained 2 bases not matched to a gene. The CDR3 covers 11 residues. CDR3 residues: CSAAGVDTQYF. The CDR3 DNA is TGCAGTGCCGCGGGAGTAGATACGCAGTATTTT.

This clone was seen only a few times. V usage is TRBV7-2 and J usage is TRBJ2-7, with 7 bases that match TRBD1. Trimming removed 4 bases from V and 0 bases from J; junction bases left unmatched: 3. CDR1 and CDR2 from the germline V gene are SGHTA and FQGNSA. The CDR3 is 14 residues long. The CDR3 DNA follows: TGTGCCAGCAGCTACCGGGACAGCTCCTACGAGCAGTACTTC. It specifies CASSYRDSSYEQYF.

The chain has TRBV7-2 and TRBJ2-1; no firm D call. The CDR3 extends over 16 amino acids. Germline V CDR1 and CDR2: SGHTA, FQGNSA. Trimming cost V 1 base and J 3 bases, with 13 bases left between them. The CDR3 nucleotides read TGTGCCAGCAGCTTAGTAGCCCGGACCAGCTACAATGAGCAGTTCTTC. It encodes CASSLVARTSYNEQFF.

This rearrangement joins TRBV25-1 to TRBJ2-7; 8 nucleotides align to TRBD1. Germline CDR1 MGHDK, CDR2 SYGVNS. CDR3 size: 14 residues. The V and J ends lost 6 bases and 4 bases, in that order; junction bases with no gene match: 8. CDR3 bases: TGTGCCAGCAGGGCGACAGGGGAAGGGTACGAGCAGTACTTC. Translating it yields CASRATGEGYEQYF.